Below, 9 T cell receptor beta chains from the same sample are listed, as sequenced in a study of blood T cell repertoires in COVID-19. TCRdb's table, derived via immunoSEQ multiplex PCR, lists solely in-frame clones and lacks some. The sample has about 42,000 clones, about 85% seen once. The sample taken for sequencing was peripheral blood. These receptors were taken from a human donor in a cohort sampled during active COVID-19.

The chain combines TRBV5-1 with TRBJ2-1; D not resolved. CDR1 SGHRS and CDR2 YFSETQ come from the germline V gene. This CDR3 is built from 13 residues. V was trimmed by 0 bases and J by 3 bases, leaving 4 bases between them. The CDR3 nucleotides are TGCGCCAGCAGCTTGGCCAGCTACAATGAGCAGTTCTTC. Its protein is CASSLASYNEQFF.

The chain has TRBV10-1 and TRBJ2-1; 9 nucleotides match TRBD2. Trimming at V came to 6 bases and at J to 0 bases, leaving 6 bases not matched to a gene. The CDR3 runs 16 residues. Germline V gene lookup returns CDR1 WNHNN and CDR2 SYGVQD (reference sequence). CDR3 loop: CASSAGGTSSYNEQFF. The CDR3 DNA follows: TGCGCCAGCAGCGCGGGGGGGACGAGCTCCTACAATGAGCAGTTCTTC.

This clone has a single count. V usage is TRBV11-2 and J usage is TRBJ2-7; tentatively, D is TRBD1 (6 bases). The CDR3 totals 16 residues. Germline CDR1 and CDR2: SGHAT and FQNNGV. Trimming took off 5 bases at V and 2 bases at J, with 19 bases between the two ends. The CDR3 bases are TGTGCCAGCAGCCGCCAGGCCGGGACACCAACCTACGAGCAGTACTTC. It translates to CASSRQAGTPTYEQYF.

This chain uses TRBV5-1 with TRBJ2-3; TRBD1 matches 7 bases. Germline V gene sequence: CDR1 SGHRS, CDR2 YFSETQ. The CDR3 is 14 residues long. With 3 bases clipped from V and 4 bases from J, the junction kept 5 bases outside the gene matches. As DNA, the CDR3 is TGCGCCAGCAGCTCAGGACAGGCATCAGATACGCAGTATTTT. Translated, it gives CASSSGQASDTQYF. Full variable domain (missing parts from reference TRBV5-1 and TRBJ2-3): KAGVTQTPRYLIKTRGQQVTLSCSPISGHRSVSWYQQTPGQGLQFLFEYFSETQRNKGNFPGRFSGRQFSNSRSEMNVSTLELGDSALYLCASSSGQASDTQYFGPGTRLTVL.

This rearrangement joins TRBV7-2 to TRBJ2-5, with 7 nucleotides matching TRBD2. This CDR3 contains 15 residues. Germline assignment: CDR1 SGHTA and CDR2 FQGNSA. Trimming took 5 bases from V and 5 from J; bases not matched to a gene: 11. The CDR3 spells CASSPLWGGRETQYF. The CDR3 DNA sequence: TGTGCCAGCAGCCCCCTTTGGGGGGGAAGGGAGACCCAGTACTTC.

V gene TRBV2 combines with J gene TRBJ2-5, with 8 bases aligning to TRBD2. CDR3 length equals 14 residues. The germline CDR1 and CDR2 sequences are SNHLY and FYNNEI. V trimming: 6 bases; J trimming: 4 bases; junction bases outside the gene matches: 7. In nucleotides, the CDR3 is TGTGCCAGCAGGGTAGCGGGGAGGGGAGAGACCCAGTACTTC. It codes for CASRVAGRGETQYF.

This chain connects TRBV20-1 to TRBJ1-5; maybe TRBD1 (6 bases). V was clipped by 3 bases and J by 3 bases, with 15 bases between them. CDR3 size: 15 residues. Germline values: CDR1 DFQATT, CDR2 SNEGSKA (reference sequence). The CDR3 here is CSASTQTGPNQPQHF. The CDR3 DNA reads TGCAGTGCTAGTACCCAGACAGGCCCCAATCAGCCCCAGCATTTT.

V gene TRBV2 combines with J gene TRBJ1-1; the D gene is possibly TRBD1 (6 bases). The V gene lost 10 bases and the J gene lost 1 base, with 13 bases spanning the gap. This CDR3 is built from 13 residues. The germline V gene encodes CDR1 SNHLY and CDR2 FYNNEI. CDR3 residues: CANQGQPNTEAFF. In DNA form, the CDR3 reads TGTGCCAACCAAGGACAGCCGAACACTGAAGCTTTCTTT.

V usage is TRBV7-9 and J usage is TRBJ2-7; TRBD2 is a possible D gene (6 bases). With 1 base removed from V and 3 bases from J, the gap between germline ends came to 10 bases. The CDR3 has 14 residues. Germline V gene data show CDR1 as SEHNR and CDR2 as FQNEAQ (reference sequence). The CDR3 region is CASSLEGGLYEQYF. The CDR3, as DNA: TGTGCCAGCAGCTTAGAAGGAGGGCTCTACGAGCAGTACTTC. The whole variable domain, remainder taken from reference TRBV7-9 and TRBJ2-7, is DTGVSQNPRHKITKRGQNVTFRCDPISEHNRLYWYRQTLGQGPEFLTYFQNEAQLEKSRLLSDRFSAERPKGSFSTLEIQRTEQGDSAMYLCASSLEGGLYEQYFGPGTRLTVT.